The sample holds a few counts of the clone carrying this T cell receptor (beta chain). The sample belongs to a study of shared clonotypes between healthy human individuals. Study background: Two women and a few men aged 18 to 49 made up the donors.

CDR1 is MGHRA and CDR2 is YSYEKL in the germline V gene. V trimming: 1 base; J trimming: 8 bases; junction bases outside the gene matches: 8. This CDR3 is built from 16 residues. Profiled with immunoSEQ multiplex PCR; TCRdb holds only in-frame clones, not every one. The repertoire includes 2.3 million or so clones, 80% to 95% of them detected once, and approximately 0.4% sits in the top ten. The J gene is TRBJ2-1, the V gene TRBV4-1, with TRBD2 matching over 10 bases. The sequence was collected from a man aged 18-30 years in good health. Some clones in this sample may be carry-over from other donors' samples. The sequencing sample was made of naive CD4+ T cells from PBMCs. Subset denoted: CD45RA+ positively selected. The CDR3 spells CASSQALAGVLYEQFF. The CDR3 region has the DNA TGCGCCAGCAGCCAAGCGCTAGCGGGAGTTTTGTATGAGCAGTTCTTC.